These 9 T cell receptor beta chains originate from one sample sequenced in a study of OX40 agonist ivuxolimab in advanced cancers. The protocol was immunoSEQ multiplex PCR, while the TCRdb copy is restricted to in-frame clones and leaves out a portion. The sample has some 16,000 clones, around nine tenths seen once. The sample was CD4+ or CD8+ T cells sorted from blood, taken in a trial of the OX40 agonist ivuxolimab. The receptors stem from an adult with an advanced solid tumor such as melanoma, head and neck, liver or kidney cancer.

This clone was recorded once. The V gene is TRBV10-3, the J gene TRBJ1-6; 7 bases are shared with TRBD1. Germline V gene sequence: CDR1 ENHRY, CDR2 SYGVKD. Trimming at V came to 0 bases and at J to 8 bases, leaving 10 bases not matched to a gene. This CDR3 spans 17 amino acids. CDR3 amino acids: CAISESKWAGGDSPLHF. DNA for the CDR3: TGTGCCATCAGTGAGTCCAAGTGGGCAGGGGGGGATTCACCCCTCCACTTT.

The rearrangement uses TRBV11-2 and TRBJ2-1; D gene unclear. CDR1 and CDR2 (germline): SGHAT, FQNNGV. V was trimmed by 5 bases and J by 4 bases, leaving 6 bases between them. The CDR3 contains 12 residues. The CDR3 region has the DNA TGTGCCAGCAGCGCGGCTTACAATGAGCAGTTCTTC. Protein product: CASSAAYNEQFF.

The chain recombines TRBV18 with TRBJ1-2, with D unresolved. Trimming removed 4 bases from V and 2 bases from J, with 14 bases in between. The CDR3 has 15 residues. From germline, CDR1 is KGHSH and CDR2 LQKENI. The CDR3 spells CASSQARTENYGYTF. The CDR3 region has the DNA TGTGCCAGCTCACAAGCCCGGACTGAAAACTATGGCTACACCTTC.

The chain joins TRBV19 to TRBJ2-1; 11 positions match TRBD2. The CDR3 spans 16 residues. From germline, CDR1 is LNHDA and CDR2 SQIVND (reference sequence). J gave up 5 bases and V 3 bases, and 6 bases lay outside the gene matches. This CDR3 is CASSIVAGGPNNEQFF. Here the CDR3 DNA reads TGTGCCAGTAGTATTGTAGCGGGAGGGCCTAACAATGAGCAGTTCTTC.

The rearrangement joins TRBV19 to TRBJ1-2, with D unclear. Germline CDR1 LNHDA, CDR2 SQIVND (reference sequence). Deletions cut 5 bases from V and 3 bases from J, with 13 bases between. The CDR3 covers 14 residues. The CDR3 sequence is CASSPGGQDYGYTF. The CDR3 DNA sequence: TGTGCCAGTAGTCCTGGAGGTCAAGACTATGGCTACACCTTC.

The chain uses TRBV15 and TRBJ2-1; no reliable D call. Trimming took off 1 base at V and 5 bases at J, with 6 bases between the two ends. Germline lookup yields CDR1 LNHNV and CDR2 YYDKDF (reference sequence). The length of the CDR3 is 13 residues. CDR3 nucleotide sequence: TGTGCCACCAGCAGAGGGGGAAACAATGAGCAGTTCTTC. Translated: CATSRGGNNEQFF.

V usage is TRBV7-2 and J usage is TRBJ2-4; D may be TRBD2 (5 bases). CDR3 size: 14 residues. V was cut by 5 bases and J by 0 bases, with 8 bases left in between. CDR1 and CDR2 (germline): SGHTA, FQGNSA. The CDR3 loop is CASSPGLAKNIQYF. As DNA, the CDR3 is TGTGCCAGCAGCCCCGGACTAGCCAAAAACATTCAGTACTTC.

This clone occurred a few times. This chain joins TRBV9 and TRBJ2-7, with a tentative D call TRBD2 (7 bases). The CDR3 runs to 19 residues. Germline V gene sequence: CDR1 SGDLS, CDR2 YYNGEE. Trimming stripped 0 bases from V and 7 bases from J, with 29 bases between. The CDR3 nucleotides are TGTGCCAGCAGCGTAGGGTCGGGGGGCGAAGGGCTAGCGGCCCCGGAGCAGTACTTC. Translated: CASSVGSGGEGLAAPEQYF.

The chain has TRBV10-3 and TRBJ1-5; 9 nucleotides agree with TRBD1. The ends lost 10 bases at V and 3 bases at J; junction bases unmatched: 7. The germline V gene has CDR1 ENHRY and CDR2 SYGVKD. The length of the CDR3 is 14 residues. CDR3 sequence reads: CASAGTGYNQPQHF. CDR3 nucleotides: TGTGCCAGCGCCGGGACAGGGTACAATCAGCCCCAGCATTTT.